The 16 T cell receptor beta chains in this list originate from one sample, sequenced in a study of cytomegalovirus exposure and HLA in healthy donors. This PCR relied on a set of 60 Vbeta primers and 13 Jbeta primers. Sequencing was performed with immunoSEQ multiplex PCR; in TCRdb, only in-frame clones are kept and a portion is missing. The table includes around 41,000 clones, approximately 70% detected once. Sample: PBMCs. These receptor sequences come from a man in his forties or fifties in good health and CMV-seronegative.

The chain joins TRBV4-3 to TRBJ2-1, with 9 bases matching TRBD2. The CDR3 is made up of 17 amino acids. Germline CDR1 is LGHNA and CDR2 is YSLEER. The junction had 12 bases not matched to a gene; V was cut back by 1 base and J by 8 bases. Here the CDR3 reads CASSQAWGSGGGYEQFF. CDR3 nucleotide sequence: TGCGCCAGCAGCCAAGCCTGGGGTAGCGGGGGAGGCTATGAGCAGTTCTTC.

J is TRBJ2-1 and V is TRBV7-9, with 10 bases identical to TRBD1. Trimming cost V 5 bases and J 5 bases; bases outside gene matches: 9. Germline V lookup: CDR1 SEHNR, CDR2 FQNEAQ (reference sequence). The CDR3 contains 16 residues. The CDR3 region is CASSTPGTGEHNEQFF. CDR3 nucleotide sequence: TGTGCCAGCAGCACCCCTGGGACAGGGGAACACAATGAGCAGTTCTTC.

The V gene is TRBV18, the J gene TRBJ2-3, with 7 bases lining up with TRBD1. CDR3 length: 15 amino acids. With 3 bases clipped from V and 3 bases from J, the junction kept 6 bases outside the gene matches. CDR1 is KGHSH and CDR2 is LQKENI in the germline V gene. CDR3 loop: CASSPWDSLTDTQYF. As DNA, the CDR3 is TGTGCCAGCTCACCTTGGGACAGTTTAACAGATACGCAGTATTTT.

V gene TRBV7-2 combines with J gene TRBJ2-3; possibly TRBD1 for D (6 bases). CDR1 and CDR2 (germline): SGHTA, FQGNSA. Trimming removed 1 base at V and 3 bases at J, with 11 bases between. This CDR3 is 15 amino acids long. The CDR3, as DNA: TGTGCCAGCAGCTTAGGGGGGCCGGGTACAGATACGCAGTATTTT. Translated, it gives CASSLGGPGTDTQYF.

Only a few counts were recorded for this clone. This sequence joins TRBV6-1 and TRBJ2-2; D is possibly TRBD2 (7 bases). CDR3 size: 20 residues. V was cut by 2 bases and J by 6 bases, with 28 bases left in between. Per germline, CDR1 MNHNS and CDR2 SASEGT. The CDR3 reads CASSEPRRGAIDFDSGELFF. CDR3 sequence (DNA): TGTGCCAGCAGTGAACCCCGCCGGGGGGCGATAGATTTTGATTCCGGGGAGCTGTTTTTT.

The chain recombines TRBV18 with TRBJ1-1, with TRBD1 matching over 10 bases. The V segment lost 6 bases and the J segment 3 bases; nucleotides outside the gene matches: 7. Germline-derived CDR1 and CDR2 are KGHSH and LQKENI. There are 15 residues in the CDR3. The CDR3 sequence: CASSRSGTGDTEAFF. CDR3 nucleotides: TGTGCCAGCTCTCGCTCCGGGACAGGGGACACTGAAGCTTTCTTT.

The chain has TRBV5-4 and TRBJ1-2, with 11 nucleotides matching TRBD1. The length of the CDR3 is 15 residues. V was pared by 3 bases and J by 1 base, with 2 bases of the junction left unmatched. Germline assignment: CDR1 SGHNT and CDR2 YYREEE (reference sequence). CDR3 nucleotide sequence: TGTGCCAGCAGCTCCGGGACAGGGGGTAACTATGGCTACACCTTC. This translates into CASSSGTGGNYGYTF.

This chain connects TRBV14 to TRBJ2-3, with 11 bases lining up with TRBD2. Germline V lookup: CDR1 SGHDN, CDR2 FVKESK. Germline trimming cut 4 bases from V and 4 bases from J; bases unmatched to any gene: 4. CDR3 size: 15 residues. The CDR3 loop is CASSLLAGGADTQYF. Here the CDR3 DNA reads TGTGCCAGCAGCCTCCTAGCGGGGGGTGCAGATACGCAGTATTTT.

This chain connects TRBV27 to TRBJ1-2; D not certain. V was pared by 4 bases and J by 6 bases, with 9 bases between. Germline values: CDR1 MNHEY, CDR2 SMNVEV (reference sequence). The CDR3 length is 12 residues. The CDR3 DNA is TGTGCCAGCAGTTCTAATACTCATGGCTACACCTTC. Amino acid sequence: CASSSNTHGYTF.

The chain employs TRBV4-1 and TRBJ2-7; D gene unclear. CDR1 and CDR2 (germline): MGHRA, YSYEKL. Trimming cost V 1 base and J 3 bases, with 7 bases left between them. CDR3 length equals 13 residues. The CDR3 loop is CASSQGFGYEQYF. The CDR3 region has the DNA TGCGCCAGCAGCCAAGGTTTCGGCTACGAGCAGTACTTC.

The V and J genes are TRBV7-8 and TRBJ2-7; D call uncertain. This CDR3 has 14 residues. Trimming pared 1 base from V and 0 bases from J, leaving 7 bases between. Germline V gives CDR1 SGHVS, CDR2 FQNEAQ. CDR3 nucleotides: TGTGCCAGCAGCTTAGGTCACACCTCCTACGAGCAGTACTTC. Translating it yields CASSLGHTSYEQYF.

V is TRBV15 and J is TRBJ1-2, with 7 bases matching TRBD1. The CDR3 extends over 15 amino acids. Germline assignment: CDR1 LNHNV and CDR2 YYDKDF (reference sequence). Unmatched junction bases numbered 13, after V lost 4 bases and J lost 8 bases. CDR3 amino acids: CATSTAGQVIIGYTF. The CDR3 DNA reads TGTGCCACCAGCACAGCCGGACAGGTGATTATCGGCTACACCTTC.

The chain recombines TRBV6-5 with TRBJ1-2; D gene uncertain. V was pared by 3 bases and J by 3 bases, with 8 bases between. Per germline, CDR1 MNHEY and CDR2 SVGAGI. This CDR3 region has 13 residues. The CDR3 nucleotides are TGTGCCAGCAGTTATGGGAGCGACTATGGCTACACCTTC. It codes for CASSYGSDYGYTF.

This CDR3 reads CASSAGTGATEAFF. As DNA, the CDR3 is TGTGCCAGCAGTGCCGGGACAGGGGCAACTGAAGCTTTCTTT. The chain joins TRBV2 to TRBJ1-1; 10 bases map to TRBD1. Germline V gene lookup returns CDR1 SNHLY and CDR2 FYNNEI. The V segment lost 4 bases and the J segment 5 bases; nucleotides outside the gene matches: 4. The CDR3 consists of 14 residues.

The chain joins TRBV5-5 to TRBJ2-7; a weak D match, TRBD1 (7 bases). Germline CDR1 SGHKS, CDR2 YYEKEE (reference sequence). V was cut by 0 bases and J by 3 bases, with 13 bases left in between. This CDR3 has 15 residues. DNA for the CDR3: TGTGCCAGCAGCTTGGTGCCAGGGGGGAACTACGAGCAGTACTTC. The encoded protein is CASSLVPGGNYEQYF. Combining the CDR3 with reference TRBV5-5 and TRBJ2-7 gives the whole variable domain DAGVTQSPTHLIKTRGQQVTLRCSPISGHKSVSWYQQVLGQGPQFIFQYYEKEERGRGNFPDRFSARQFPNYSSELNVNALLLGDSALYLCASSLVPGGNYEQYFGPGTRLTVT.

This rearrangement joins TRBV18 to TRBJ2-7; TRBD1 might be the D (5 bases). Germline V gene data show CDR1 as KGHSH and CDR2 as LQKENI. This CDR3 contains 14 residues. The V gene lost 4 bases and the J gene lost 3 bases, with 13 bases spanning the gap. CDR3 bases: TGTGCCAGCTCACGTTACTTGGACAACTACGAGCAGTACTTC. Translated: CASSRYLDNYEQYF.